The present TCR beta chain was sequenced within a study of blood T cells in healthy people across ages. As for the study in general: Through template switching, about one barcoded beta molecule was captured per two T cells, as measured in model experiments.

About this clonotype itself: The target antigen is unknown.

General study findings and limits: Correlation between TCR beta diversity and naive T cell percentage was strong.

The CDR3 sequence is 15 residues long. V was pared by 2 bases and J by 4 bases, with 13 bases between. CDR1 and CDR2 from the germline V gene are SGDLS and YYNGEE. A second roughly 7 to 11 cycle PCR used barcoded and J-beta primers. Each cDNA was tagged by a template-switch adaptor containing 12 random nucleotides. MiXCR, run by TCRdb on the 5' RACE reads, gives a single entry per CDR3 protein. The repertoire holds 1.5 million to 2 million distinct CDR3 sequences, with about 50% as singletons. The J gene is TRBJ2-1, the V gene TRBV9, with D unresolved. The origin of this receptor is a woman aged 40 to 55 in good health. Material: blood. CDR3 protein: CASSVRGFLYNEQFF. The DNA of the CDR3 is TGTGCCAGCAGCGTTCGAGGTTTCCTTTACAATGAGCAGTTCTTC.